These 20 T cell receptor beta chains came from one sample sequenced in a study of T cells after yellow fever vaccination. Via MiXCR, TCRdb re-called the 5' RACE reads, giving one row per CDR3 protein. The sample shows 100,000 to 150,000 distinct CDR3 sequences, 8% to 10% of them seen only once. Specimen: CD8+ T cells sorted from PBMCs, collected on the day of the yellow fever booster vaccination. The receptor set was obtained from a man between 18 and 35 years old who received the YFV17D yellow fever vaccine.

CDR3 in DNA: TGTGCCAGCGGCCCAGCAGACAGGGTAGGACCTTACTTC. It is translated as CASGPADRVGPYF. The V and J genes are TRBV12-3 or TRBV12-4 and TRBJ2-5, with 7 bases identical to TRBD1. This CDR3 has 13 residues. V gave up 8 bases and J gave up 14 bases; unmatched junction bases: 17.

The gene calls are TRBV15 and TRBJ1-1; D unresolved. The germline V gene encodes CDR1 LNHNV and CDR2 YYDKDF (reference sequence). V was trimmed by 0 bases and J by 2 bases, leaving 7 bases between them. This CDR3 is 14 amino acids long. CDR3 nucleotide sequence: TGTGCCACCAGCAGAGATCGCCTAAACACTGAAGCTTTCTTT. Amino acids: CATSRDRLNTEAFF.

The V and J genes are TRBV18 and TRBJ2-7; 9 bases line up with TRBD2. J was trimmed by 0 bases and V by 4 bases; bases with no gene match: 7. This CDR3 has 16 residues. Germline V gives CDR1 KGHSH, CDR2 LQKENI. CDR3 loop: CASSLSSGGSSYEQYV. The CDR3 DNA is TGTGCCAGCTCACTAAGTAGCGGGGGTTCCTCCTACGAGCAGTACGTC.

This clonotype was counted between two and nine times. This sequence joins TRBV7-2 and TRBJ1-2; weak D call: TRBD1 (6 bases). Trimming shortened V by 3 bases and J by 4 bases, and 15 bases separated the two germline ends. The CDR3 length is 15 residues. The germline gives CDR1 SGHTA, CDR2 FQGNSA. This chain's CDR3 is CASSFIRDTTYGYTF. The CDR3 coding sequence is TGTGCCAGCAGCTTTATCCGGGACACCACCTATGGCTACACCTTC.

In this sample, this clonotype turned up many times. V usage is TRBV6-6 and J usage is TRBJ1-1, with D tentatively TRBD1 (5 bases). The germline V gene encodes CDR1 MNHNY and CDR2 SVGAGI (reference sequence). CDR3 length: 15 amino acids. With 6 bases removed from V and 4 bases from J, the gap between germline ends came to 18 bases. CDR3: CASSPVRPGGTEAFF. As DNA, the CDR3 is TGTGCCAGCAGCCCCGTTCGCCCTGGGGGCACTGAAGCTTTCTTT.

The gene calls are TRBV5-1 and TRBJ1-2; D remains unclear. CDR1 is SGHRS, CDR2 YFSETQ, per germline. V lost 5 bases and J 3 bases, leaving 14 bases between the germline ends. There are 14 residues in the CDR3. In nucleotides, the CDR3 is TGCGCCAGCAGGTGGATCCTCCGGGACTATGGCTACACCTTC. This translates into CASRWILRDYGYTF.

This clonotype was seen a handful of times. The V call is TRBV5-4, the J call TRBJ2-1; D not certain. This CDR3 is 15 amino acids long. V lost 7 bases to trimming and J lost 0 bases, with 14 bases between them. CDR1 and CDR2 from the germline V gene are SGHNT and YYREEE (reference sequence). CDR3 loop: CASWAQTSSYNEQFF. CDR3 sequence (DNA): TGTGCCAGCTGGGCCCAGACAAGCTCCTACAATGAGCAGTTCTTC.

The rearrangement joins TRBV4-3 to TRBJ2-1; D is possibly TRBD1 (6 bases). Germline V gives CDR1 LGHNA, CDR2 YSLEER. The CDR3 is 16 amino acids. Trimming took off 0 bases at V and 2 bases at J, with 11 bases between the two ends. CDR3 in amino acids: CASSQDQGSTYNEQFF. For the CDR3, the DNA is TGCGCCAGCAGCCAAGATCAGGGGAGCACCTACAATGAGCAGTTCTTC.

This clonotype was counted only a few times. The V gene is TRBV6-2 or TRBV6-3, the J gene TRBJ1-1; TRBD1 agrees at 8 bases. CDR1 and CDR2 (germline): MNHEY, SVGEGT. The CDR3 is made up of 18 amino acids. V lost 2 bases, J lost 0 bases, and 11 bases stayed unmatched. CDR3 protein: CASSYPRTGFSMNTEAFF. CDR3 in DNA: TGTGCCAGCAGTTACCCTAGGACAGGGTTTTCGATGAACACTGAAGCTTTCTTT.

The gene calls are TRBV9 and TRBJ2-3, with D possibly matching TRBD2 (6 bases). Looked up from germline, CDR1 is SGDLS and CDR2 is YYNGEE. The CDR3 is 16 residues long. The V gene lost 4 bases and the J gene lost 2 bases, with 17 bases spanning the gap. The CDR3 nucleotides are TGTGCCAGCAGCCTAAACCGGGACTTGCACACAGATACGCAGTATTTT. Protein sequence: CASSLNRDLHTDTQYF.

A few counts support this clonotype. The chain recombines TRBV6-2 or TRBV6-3 with TRBJ1-1; possible D gene TRBD1, 5 bases. V was clipped by 5 bases and J by 8 bases, with 12 bases between them. The CDR3 sequence is 12 residues long. From germline, CDR1 is MNHEY and CDR2 SVGEGT. The CDR3 DNA follows: TGTGCCAGCAGTCTTGACAGCCGAGAAGCTTTCTTT. It translates to CASSLDSREAFF.

This clonotype has a handful of counts. The chain links TRBV7-9 to TRBJ2-5; D might be TRBD2 (5 bases). The CDR3 sequence is 12 residues long. V lost 4 bases, J lost 7 bases, and 10 bases lay in between. The germline V gene has CDR1 SEHNR and CDR2 FQNEAQ (reference sequence). The CDR3 DNA follows: TGTGCCAGCAGCTCATCAGAGGGGACCCAGTACTTC. This encodes CASSSSEGTQYF.

This clonotype was seen only a few times. The gene calls are TRBV7-6 and TRBJ2-7; 8 bases are shared with TRBD1. Germline trimming cut 4 bases from V and 7 bases from J; bases unmatched to any gene: 9. Germline V CDR1 and CDR2: SGHVS, FNYEAQ. This CDR3 has 14 amino acids. The CDR3 region is CASSWRQGAGEQYF. CDR3 DNA sequence: TGTGCCAGCAGCTGGAGGCAGGGGGCGGGGGAGCAGTACTTC.

The DNA for the CDR3 is TGCGCCAGCAGCCAAACAGGGGCGAGTGAAGCTTTCTTT. Protein product: CASSQTGASEAFF. The rearrangement links TRBV4-3 to TRBJ1-1, with 7 bases fitting TRBD1. V was clipped by 2 bases and J by 7 bases; unmatched bases: 4. CDR3 length: 13 amino acids. CDR1 and CDR2 from the germline V gene are LGHNA and YSLEER.

The chain is built from TRBV6-2 or TRBV6-3 and TRBJ1-1; TRBD1 is a possible D gene (6 bases). V lost 2 bases, J lost 3 bases, and 13 bases lay in between. The CDR3 contains 15 residues. The germline V gene has CDR1 MNHEY and CDR2 SVGEGT. The CDR3 reads CASSYTGTAYTEAFF. CDR3 nucleotide sequence: TGTGCCAGCAGTTACACAGGGACCGCGTACACTGAAGCTTTCTTT.

The V and J genes are TRBV6-5 and TRBJ1-1; perhaps TRBD1 as D (6 bases). CDR3 size: 15 residues. Germline lookup yields CDR1 MNHEY and CDR2 SVGAGI. Deletions cut 2 bases from V and 5 bases from J, with 15 bases between. CDR3 region: CASSYRGWVRTEAFF. The CDR3 bases are TGTGCCAGCAGTTACAGGGGGTGGGTGAGAACTGAAGCTTTCTTT.

The V call is TRBV11-2, the J call TRBJ1-1; D is uncertain. The length of the CDR3 is 16 residues. The germline V gene has CDR1 SGHAT and CDR2 FQNNGV. Deletions cut 3 bases from V and 0 bases from J, with 14 bases between. The CDR3 sequence: CASSFSFDSLNTEAFF. The CDR3 nucleotides are TGTGCCAGCAGCTTCTCATTTGACTCTTTGAACACTGAAGCTTTCTTT. Complete variable domain (other parts from reference TRBV11-2 and TRBJ1-1): EAGVAQSPRYKIIEKRQSVAFWCNPISGHATLYWYQQILGQGPKLLIQFQNNGVVDDSQLPKDRFSAERLKGVDSTLKIQPAKLEDSAVYLCASSFSFDSLNTEAFFGQGTRLTVV.

This chain joins TRBV3-1 and TRBJ2-1, with 14 bases aligning to TRBD2. Germline CDR1 LGHDT, CDR2 YNNKEL (reference sequence). This CDR3 region has 16 residues. V trimming: 4 bases; J trimming: 7 bases; junction bases outside the gene matches: 6. In DNA form, the CDR3 reads TGTGCCAGCAGCCCCGCCGGACTAGCGGGGGGTAATGAGCAGTTCTTC. Translated: CASSPAGLAGGNEQFF.

This rearrangement joins TRBV20-1 to TRBJ1-1, with a possible D match to TRBD1 (5 bases). The ends were cut back, 5 bases at V and 4 bases at J, with 14 bases in the middle. Germline CDR1 is DFQATT and CDR2 is SNEGSKA (reference sequence). The CDR3 sequence is 13 residues long. CDR3 coding DNA: TGCAGTGCTCTGACAGCCAGGCGCACTGAAGCTTTCTTT. This gives the protein CSALTARRTEAFF.

The CDR3, as DNA: TGTGCCAGCAGCAAAGGGGGGGCAGGACAATATAGCAATCAGCCCCAGCATTTT. Translating gives CASSKGGAGQYSNQPQHF. The chain has TRBV21-1 and TRBJ1-5; the table's D call of TRBD1 was not tested on the DNA. TRBV21-1 is a pseudogene. This CDR3 comprises 18 residues.